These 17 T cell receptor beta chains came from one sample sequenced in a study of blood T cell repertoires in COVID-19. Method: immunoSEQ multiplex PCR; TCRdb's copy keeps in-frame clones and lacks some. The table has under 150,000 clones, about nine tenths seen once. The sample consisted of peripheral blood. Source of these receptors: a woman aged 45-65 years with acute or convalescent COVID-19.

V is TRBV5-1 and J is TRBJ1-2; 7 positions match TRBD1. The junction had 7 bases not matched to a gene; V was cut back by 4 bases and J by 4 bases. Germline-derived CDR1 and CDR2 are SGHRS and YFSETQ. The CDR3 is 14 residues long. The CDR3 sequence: CASSIGTVVYGYTF. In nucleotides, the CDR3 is TGCGCCAGCAGCATCGGGACAGTAGTCTATGGCTACACCTTC. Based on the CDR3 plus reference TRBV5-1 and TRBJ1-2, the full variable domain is KAGVTQTPRYLIKTRGQQVTLSCSPISGHRSVSWYQQTPGQGLQFLFEYFSETQRNKGNFPGRFSGRQFSNSRSEMNVSTLELGDSALYLCASSIGTVVYGYTFGSGTRLTVV.

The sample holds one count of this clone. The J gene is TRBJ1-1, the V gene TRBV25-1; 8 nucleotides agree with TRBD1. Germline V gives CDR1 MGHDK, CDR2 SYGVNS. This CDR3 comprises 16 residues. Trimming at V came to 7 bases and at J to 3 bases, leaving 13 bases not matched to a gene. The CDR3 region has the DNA TGTGCCAGCACCGCAGACAGGGGCATGGCGTACACTGAAGCTTTCTTT. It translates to CASTADRGMAYTEAFF.

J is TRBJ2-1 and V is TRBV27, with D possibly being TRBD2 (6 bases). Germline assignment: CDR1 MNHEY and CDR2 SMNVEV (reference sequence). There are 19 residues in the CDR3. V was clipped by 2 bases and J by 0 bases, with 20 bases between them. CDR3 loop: CASSLRGLGGPGSYNEQFF. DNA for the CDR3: TGTGCCAGCAGTTTAAGGGGACTTGGTGGCCCTGGCTCCTACAATGAGCAGTTCTTC.

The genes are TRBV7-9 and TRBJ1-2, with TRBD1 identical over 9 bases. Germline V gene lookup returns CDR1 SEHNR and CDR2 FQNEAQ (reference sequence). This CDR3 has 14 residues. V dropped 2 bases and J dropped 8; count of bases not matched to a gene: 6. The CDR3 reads CASSLLRTGEGYTF. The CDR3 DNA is TGTGCCAGCAGCTTATTACGGACAGGGGAGGGCTACACCTTC.

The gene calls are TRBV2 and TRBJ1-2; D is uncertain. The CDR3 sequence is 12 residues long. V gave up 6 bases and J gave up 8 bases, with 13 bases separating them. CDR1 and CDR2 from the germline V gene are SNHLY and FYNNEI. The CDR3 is CASRDLAEGYTF. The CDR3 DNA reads TGTGCCAGCAGGGATCTTGCGGAGGGCTACACCTTC.

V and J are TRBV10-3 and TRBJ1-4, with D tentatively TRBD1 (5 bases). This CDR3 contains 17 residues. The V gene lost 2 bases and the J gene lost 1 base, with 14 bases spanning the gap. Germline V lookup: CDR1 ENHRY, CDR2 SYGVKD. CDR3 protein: CAISEGAGSGTNEKLFF. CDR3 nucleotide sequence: TGTGCCATCAGTGAGGGGGCGGGGAGTGGAACTAATGAAAAACTGTTTTTT.

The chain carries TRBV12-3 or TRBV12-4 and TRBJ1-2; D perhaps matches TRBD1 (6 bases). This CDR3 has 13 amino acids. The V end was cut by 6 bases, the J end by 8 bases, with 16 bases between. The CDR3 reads CASRPDRRPGYTF. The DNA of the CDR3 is TGTGCCAGCAGACCGGACAGACGCCCGGGCTACACCTTC.

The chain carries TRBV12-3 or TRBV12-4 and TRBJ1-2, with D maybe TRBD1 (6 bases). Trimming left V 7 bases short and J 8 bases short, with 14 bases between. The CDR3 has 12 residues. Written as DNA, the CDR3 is TGTGCCAGCACCGACAGGTTCGGGGGCTACACCTTC. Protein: CASTDRFGGYTF.

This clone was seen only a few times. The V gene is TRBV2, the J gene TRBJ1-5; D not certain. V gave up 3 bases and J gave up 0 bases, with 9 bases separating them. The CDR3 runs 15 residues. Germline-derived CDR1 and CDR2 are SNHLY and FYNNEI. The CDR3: CASSDRLDSNQPQHF. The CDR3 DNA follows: TGTGCCAGCAGTGACAGGTTGGATAGCAATCAGCCCCAGCATTTT.

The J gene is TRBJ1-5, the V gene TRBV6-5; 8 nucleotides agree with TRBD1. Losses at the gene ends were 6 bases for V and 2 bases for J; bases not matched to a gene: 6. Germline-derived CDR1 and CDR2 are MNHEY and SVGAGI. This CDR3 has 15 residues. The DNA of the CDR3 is TGTGCCAGCAGCCCGACAGGGGAAGGCAATCAGCCCCAGCATTTT. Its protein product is CASSPTGEGNQPQHF.

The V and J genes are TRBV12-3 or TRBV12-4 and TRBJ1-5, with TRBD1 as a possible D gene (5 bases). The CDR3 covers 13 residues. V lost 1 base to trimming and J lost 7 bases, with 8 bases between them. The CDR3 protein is CASSLVQDQPQHF. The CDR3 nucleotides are TGTGCCAGCAGTTTAGTACAGGACCAGCCCCAGCATTTT.

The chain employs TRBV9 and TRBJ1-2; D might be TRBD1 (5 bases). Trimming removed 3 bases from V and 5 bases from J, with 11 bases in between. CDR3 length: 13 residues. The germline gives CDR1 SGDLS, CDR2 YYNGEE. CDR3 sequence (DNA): TGTGCCAGCAGCGCCCAGGGTTCGTATGGCTACACCTTC. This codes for CASSAQGSYGYTF.

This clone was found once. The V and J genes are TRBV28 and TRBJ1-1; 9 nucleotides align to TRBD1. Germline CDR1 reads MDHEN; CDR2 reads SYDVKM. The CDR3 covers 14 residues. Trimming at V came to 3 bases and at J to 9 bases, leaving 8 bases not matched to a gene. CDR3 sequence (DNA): TGTGCCAGCAGTTTTGGGACAGGGACTTTGAAAGCTTTCTTT. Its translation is CASSFGTGTLKAFF.

The CDR3 sequence is CASSYSNQGARPLHF. DNA of the CDR3: TGTGCCAGCAGTTACTCGAATCAGGGGGCGCGACCCCTCCACTTT. The chain carries TRBV6-2 or TRBV6-3 and TRBJ1-6; 8 nucleotides match TRBD1. Germline loops: CDR1 MNHEY, CDR2 SVGEGT. The CDR3 totals 15 residues. The junction had 7 bases not matched to a gene; V was cut back by 0 bases and J by 12 bases.

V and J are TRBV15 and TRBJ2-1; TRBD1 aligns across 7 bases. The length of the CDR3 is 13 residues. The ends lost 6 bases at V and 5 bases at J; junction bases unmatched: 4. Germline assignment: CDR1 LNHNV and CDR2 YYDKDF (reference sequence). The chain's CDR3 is CATRRTGHNEQFF. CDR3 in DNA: TGTGCCACCAGGAGGACAGGCCACAATGAGCAGTTCTTC.

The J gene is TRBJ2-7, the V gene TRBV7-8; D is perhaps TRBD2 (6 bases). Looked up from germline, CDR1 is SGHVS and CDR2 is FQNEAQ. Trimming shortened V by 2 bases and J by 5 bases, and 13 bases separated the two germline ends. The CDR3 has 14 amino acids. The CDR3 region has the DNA TGTGCCAGCAGCTTATTGCGGGGCGGACACGAGCAGTACTTC. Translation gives CASSLLRGGHEQYF.

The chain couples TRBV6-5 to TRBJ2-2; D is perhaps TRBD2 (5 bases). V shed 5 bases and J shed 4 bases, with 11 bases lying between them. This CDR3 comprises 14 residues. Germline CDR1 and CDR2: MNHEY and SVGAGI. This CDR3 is CASSRGSFTGELFF. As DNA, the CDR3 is TGTGCCAGCAGTCGAGGGTCGTTCACCGGGGAGCTGTTTTTT.